This TCR beta chain is drawn from a study of blood T cell repertoires in COVID-19. Here immunoSEQ multiplex PCR was the method, and the copy in TCRdb shows in-frame clones only, minus some. The table includes 50,000 to 75,000 clones, 80% to 90% detected once. There are 15 residues in the CDR3. V shed 1 base, J shed 4 bases, and the junction held 5 bases outside the gene matches. Per germline, CDR1 LGHNA and CDR2 YSLEER. The receptor comes from a man in his sixties with acute or convalescent COVID-19. What was sequenced was peripheral blood. V and J are TRBV4-3 and TRBJ1-1; 8 bases align to TRBD1. This chain's CDR3 is CASSQVQGALTEAFF. DNA of the CDR3: TGCGCCAGCAGCCAAGTTCAGGGGGCTCTCACTGAAGCTTTCTTT.